These T cell receptor beta chains were read from a single sample in a study of OX40 agonist ivuxolimab in advanced cancers. Assay used: immunoSEQ multiplex PCR; TCRdb lists only in-frame clones, some missing. The sample carries about 46,000 clones, about 88% recorded once. Here the sequenced sample was CD4+ or CD8+ T cells sorted from blood, taken in a trial of the OX40 agonist ivuxolimab. The receptors were gathered from an adult with an advanced solid tumor such as melanoma, head and neck, liver or kidney cancer. Both conserved end residues are trimmed from each CDR3. Fields, in order: V gene, clone size, J gene, CDR3 protein. Clone size, where shown, is once, few, many, or a class for clones that have expanded.

TRBV28,.,TRBJ2-7,ASSLGLAGAYEQY
TRBV29-1,.,TRBJ2-2,SVEAGKITGELF
TRBV5-4,.,TRBJ1-5,ASSLGSNQPQH
TRBV13,.,TRBJ2-7,ASSPSLAGSYEQY
TRBV27,.,TRBJ2-3,ASSLWGPGDTQY
TRBV7-9,.,TRBJ1-2,ASSRSPFDSIDGYT
TRBV6-6,.,TRBJ1-2,ASSYGQMGGYT
TRBV27,once,TRBJ1-5,ASSQGGTNQPQH
TRBV6-1,.,TRBJ2-1,ASIGGYNEQF
TRBV29-1,.,TRBJ2-7,SVELAGGVYEQY
TRBV13,.,TRBJ2-5,ASSLRLGGETQY
TRBV28,.,TRBJ2-5,ASSSPGLEEGEYQETQY
TRBV9,few,TRBJ2-2,ASSAGDAGELF
TRBV19,.,TRBJ2-1,AATGVYNEQF
TRBV13,.,TRBJ2-7,ASSFRDRLI
TRBV4-1,once,TRBJ2-7,ASSQEWMGQGLYEQY
TRBV2,.,TRBJ2-7,ASSEGDRAYEQY
TRBV7-8,.,TRBJ2-3,ASSFLSGAITDTQY
TRBV28,.,TRBJ1-5,ASSFSNRGHQPQH
TRBV15,once,TRBJ2-7,ATSRAGDRKPYEQY
TRBV6-4,.,TRBJ2-2,ASSDSSRVGTGELF
TRBV28,once,TRBJ2-2,ASSEDRDSIRPGELF
TRBV5-1,.,TRBJ1-4,ASSLEQGAGEKLF
TRBV13,.,TRBJ2-4,ASSAVGGKQY
TRBV7-9,.,TRBJ2-1,ASSIGTGEQF
TRBV4-1,.,TRBJ1-1,ASSQVQGATF
TRBV28,.,TRBJ2-5,ASSLGAALETQY
TRBV28,.,TRBJ2-7,ATAAGGPNEQY
TRBV29-1,.,TRBJ2-5,SVRDGRETQY
TRBV7-3,.,TRBJ2-1,ASSLQGGEAAYNEQF
TRBV2,.,TRBJ2-7,ASSEGTGAYEQY
TRBV7-6,once,TRBJ2-2,ASRPFGGVDGELF
TRBV6-5,.,TRBJ1-1,ASSYRNQNTEAF